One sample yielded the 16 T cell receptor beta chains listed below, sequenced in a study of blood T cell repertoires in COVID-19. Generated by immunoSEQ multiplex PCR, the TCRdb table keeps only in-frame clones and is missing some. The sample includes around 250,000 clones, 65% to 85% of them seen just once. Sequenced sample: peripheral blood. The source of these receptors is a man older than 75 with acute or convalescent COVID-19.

The chain's CDR3 is CATSDPGTSGGLEQFF. The DNA for the CDR3 is TGTGCCACCAGTGACCCCGGGACTAGCGGGGGGCTTGAGCAGTTCTTC. This chain links TRBV24-1 with TRBJ2-1; TRBD2 aligns across 15 bases. The CDR3 loop spans 16 amino acids. After removal of 4 bases from V and 9 bases from J, the junction contained 6 bases not matched to a gene. Germline CDR1 KGHDR, CDR2 SFDVKD.

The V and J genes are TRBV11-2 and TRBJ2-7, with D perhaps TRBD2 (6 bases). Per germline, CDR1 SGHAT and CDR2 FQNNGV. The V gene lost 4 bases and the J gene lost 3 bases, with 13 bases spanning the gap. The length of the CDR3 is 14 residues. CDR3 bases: TGTGCCAGCAGCTCCGCCGTGGGGGGCTACGAGCAGTACTTC. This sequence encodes CASSSAVGGYEQYF. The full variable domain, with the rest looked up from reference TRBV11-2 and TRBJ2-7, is EAGVAQSPRYKIIEKRQSVAFWCNPISGHATLYWYQQILGQGPKLLIQFQNNGVVDDSQLPKDRFSAERLKGVDSTLKIQPAKLEDSAVYLCASSSAVGGYEQYFGPGTRLTVT.

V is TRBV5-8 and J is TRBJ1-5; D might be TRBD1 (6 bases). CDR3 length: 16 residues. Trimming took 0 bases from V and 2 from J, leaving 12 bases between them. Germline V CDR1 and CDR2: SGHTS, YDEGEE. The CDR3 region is CASSLEGTWGNQPQHF. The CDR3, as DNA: TGTGCCAGCAGCTTGGAGGGGACATGGGGCAATCAGCCCCAGCATTTT.

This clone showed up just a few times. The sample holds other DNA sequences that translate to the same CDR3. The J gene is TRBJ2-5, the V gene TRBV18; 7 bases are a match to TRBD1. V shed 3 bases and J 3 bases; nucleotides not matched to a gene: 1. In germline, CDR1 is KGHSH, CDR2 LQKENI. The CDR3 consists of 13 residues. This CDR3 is CASSPGQKETQYF. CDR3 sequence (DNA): TGTGCCAGCTCACCGGGACAGAAAGAGACCCAGTACTTC. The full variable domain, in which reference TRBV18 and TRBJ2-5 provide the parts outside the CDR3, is NAGVMQNPRHLVRRRGQEARLRCSPMKGHSHVYWYRQLPEEGLKFMVYLQKENIIDESGMPKERFSAEFPKEGPSILRIQQVVRGDSAAYFCASSPGQKETQYFGPGTRLLVL.

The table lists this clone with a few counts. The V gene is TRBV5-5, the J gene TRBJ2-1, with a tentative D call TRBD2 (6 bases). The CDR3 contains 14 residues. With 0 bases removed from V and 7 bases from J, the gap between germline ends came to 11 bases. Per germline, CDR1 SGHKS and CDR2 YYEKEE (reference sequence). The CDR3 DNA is TGTGCCAGCAGCTTGGCCGGGAGTAGGAATGAGCAGTTCTTC. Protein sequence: CASSLAGSRNEQFF.

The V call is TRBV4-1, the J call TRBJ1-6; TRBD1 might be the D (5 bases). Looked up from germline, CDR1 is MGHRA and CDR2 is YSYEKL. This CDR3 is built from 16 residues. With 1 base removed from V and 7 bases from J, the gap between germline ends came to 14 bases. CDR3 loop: CASSQGLGLGNSPLHF. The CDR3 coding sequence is TGCGCCAGCAGCCAAGGGTTGGGGCTCGGGAATTCACCCCTCCACTTT.

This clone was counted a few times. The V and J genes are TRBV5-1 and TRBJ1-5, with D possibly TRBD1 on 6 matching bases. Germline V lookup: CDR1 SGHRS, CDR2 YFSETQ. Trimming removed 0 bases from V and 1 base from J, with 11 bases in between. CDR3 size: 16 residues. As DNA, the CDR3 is TGCGCCAGCAGCTTGGAGGGGGGGATGAGCAATCAGCCCCAGCATTTT. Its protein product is CASSLEGGMSNQPQHF.

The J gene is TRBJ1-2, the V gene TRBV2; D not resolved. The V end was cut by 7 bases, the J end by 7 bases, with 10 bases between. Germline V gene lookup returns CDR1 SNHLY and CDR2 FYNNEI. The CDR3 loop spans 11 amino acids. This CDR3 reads CASNRVGGYTF. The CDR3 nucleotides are TGTGCCAGCAACCGGGTGGGTGGCTACACCTTC.

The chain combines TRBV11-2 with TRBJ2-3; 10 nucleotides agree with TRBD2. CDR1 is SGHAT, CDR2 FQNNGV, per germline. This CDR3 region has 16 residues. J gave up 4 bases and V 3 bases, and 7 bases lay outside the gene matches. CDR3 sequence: CASSFSGRRFADTQYF. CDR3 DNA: TGTGCCAGCAGCTTTAGCGGGAGGCGGTTTGCAGATACGCAGTATTTT.

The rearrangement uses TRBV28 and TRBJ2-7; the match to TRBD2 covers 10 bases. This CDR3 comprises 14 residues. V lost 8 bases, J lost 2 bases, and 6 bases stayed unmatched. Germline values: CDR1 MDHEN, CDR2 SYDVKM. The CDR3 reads CASARLAGAYEQYF. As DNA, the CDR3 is TGTGCCAGCGCGAGACTAGCGGGTGCCTACGAGCAGTACTTC.

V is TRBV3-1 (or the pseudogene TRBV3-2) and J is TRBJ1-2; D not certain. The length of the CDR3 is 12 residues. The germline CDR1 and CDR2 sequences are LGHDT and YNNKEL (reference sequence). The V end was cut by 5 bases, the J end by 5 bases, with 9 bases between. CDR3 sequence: CASSRREYGYTF. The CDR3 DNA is TGTGCCAGCAGCAGGAGGGAGTATGGCTACACCTTC.

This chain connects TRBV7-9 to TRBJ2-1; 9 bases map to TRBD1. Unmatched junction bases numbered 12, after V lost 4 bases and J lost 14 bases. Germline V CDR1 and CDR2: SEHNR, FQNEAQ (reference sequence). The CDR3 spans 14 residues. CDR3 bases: TGTGCCAGCAGCTACGCTGGGGGGACAGGGTTCGAGTTCTTC. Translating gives CASSYAGGTGFEFF.

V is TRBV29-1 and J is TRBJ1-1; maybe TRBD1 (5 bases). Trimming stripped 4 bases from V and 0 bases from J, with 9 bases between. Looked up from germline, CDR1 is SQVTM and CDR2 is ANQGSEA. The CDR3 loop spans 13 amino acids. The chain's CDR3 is CSVGRVMNTEAFF. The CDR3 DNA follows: TGCAGCGTTGGCAGGGTCATGAACACTGAAGCTTTCTTT.

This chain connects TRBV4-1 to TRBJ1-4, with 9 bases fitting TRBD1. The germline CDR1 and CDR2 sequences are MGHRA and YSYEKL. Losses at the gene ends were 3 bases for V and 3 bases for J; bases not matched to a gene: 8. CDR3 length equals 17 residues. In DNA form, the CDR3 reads TGCGCCAGCAGCCAGGGACAGGGCCCTATGGCTAATGAAAAACTGTTTTTT. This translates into CASSQGQGPMANEKLFF.

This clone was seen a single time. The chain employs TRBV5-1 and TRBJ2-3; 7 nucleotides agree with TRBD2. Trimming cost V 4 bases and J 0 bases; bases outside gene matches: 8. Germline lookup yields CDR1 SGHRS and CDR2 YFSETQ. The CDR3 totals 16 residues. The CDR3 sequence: CASSTAGGSSTDTQYF. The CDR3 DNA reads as TGCGCCAGCAGCACAGCCGGGGGGTCGAGCACAGATACGCAGTATTTT.

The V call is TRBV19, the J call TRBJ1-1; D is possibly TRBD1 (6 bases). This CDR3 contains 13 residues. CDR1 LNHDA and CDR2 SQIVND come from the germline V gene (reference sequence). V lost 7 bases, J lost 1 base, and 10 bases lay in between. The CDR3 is CASITQGNTEAFF. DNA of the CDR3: TGTGCCAGTATCACACAGGGGAACACTGAAGCTTTCTTT.